This T cell receptor beta chain came from a study of blood T cell repertoires in COVID-19. Overall study: The study drew acute and convalescent COVID-19 samples from the United States, Italy and Spain.

Original processing notes: Estimated nucleated cell counts came from reference gene primer amplification. Repertoires were generated with immunoSEQ multiplex PCR, while TCRdb's copy carries only in-frame clones and drops some. V, J and clone size were drawn from that table, and D and trimming were deduced from the DNA. The top ten clones hold roughly 2% of a sample with roughly 260,000 clones, about 88% of them seen once. The sample comprised peripheral blood. The clonotype was recovered from a woman in her thirties or forties who had recovered from COVID-19.

As DNA, the CDR3 is TGTGCCAGCAGCCCCAGCCCGGGGGGAGGAACAGATACGCAGTATTTT. It encodes CASSPSPGGGTDTQYF. The rearrangement joins TRBV9 to TRBJ2-3; TRBD2 agrees at 7 bases. Germline-derived CDR1 and CDR2 are SGDLS and YYNGEE. After removal of 4 bases from V and 3 bases from J, the junction contained 11 bases not matched to a gene. The CDR3 totals 16 residues.